Included here is one TCR beta chain sequence, with context. This sample is part of a study of blood T cell repertoires in COVID-19. Overall study context: Spain, Italy and the United States supplied samples that represented acute and convalescent COVID-19. PBMCs, B-cell-depleted T cells, or T cells provided the cDNA or gDNA that made up the material.

Per the original data handling: Nucleated cell counts were estimated from reference gene primer amplification. The method was immunoSEQ multiplex PCR; TCRdb's version includes in-frame clones alone and lacks a portion of them. The D gene and trimming were derived from the DNA, and the V and J assignments and clone size from that table. The sample comprises under 60,000 clones, approximately 80% of which are singletons, and about 10% rests with the top ten. Germline-derived CDR1 and CDR2 are MNHEY and SVGAGI. The CDR3 runs to 15 residues. V dropped 0 bases and J dropped 4 bases, with 12 bases sitting between them.

V gene TRBV6-5 combines with J gene TRBJ1-1, with TRBD1 as a possible D gene (6 bases). Sequences were obtained from peripheral blood. The TCR was taken from a man in his sixties with acute or convalescent COVID-19. CDR3: CASSYSGGAGTEAFF. In nucleotides, the CDR3 is TGTGCCAGCAGTTACTCTGGGGGGGCTGGCACTGAAGCTTTCTTT.